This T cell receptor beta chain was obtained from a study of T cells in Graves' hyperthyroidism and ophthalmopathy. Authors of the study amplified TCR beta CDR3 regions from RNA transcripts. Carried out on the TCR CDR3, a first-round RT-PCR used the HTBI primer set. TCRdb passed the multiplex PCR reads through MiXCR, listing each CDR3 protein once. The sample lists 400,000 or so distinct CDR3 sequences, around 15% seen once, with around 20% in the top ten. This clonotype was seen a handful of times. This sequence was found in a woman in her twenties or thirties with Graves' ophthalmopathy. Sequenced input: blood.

CDR3 sequence reads: CASSDGREEAFF. CDR3 DNA sequence: TGTGCCAGCAGCGATGGACGGGAGGAAGCTTTCTTT. V gene TRBV9 combines with J gene TRBJ1-1; D unclear. V was trimmed by 3 bases and J by 8 bases, leaving 11 bases between them. CDR1 and CDR2 (germline): SGDLS, YYNGEE. This CDR3 region has 12 residues.